Following are 18 T cell receptor beta chains from one sample sequenced in a study of T cell changes during pregnancy in multiple sclerosis. The assay was immunoSEQ multiplex PCR, and TCRdb's table has in-frame clones only and misses some. The repertoire consists of around 110,000 clones, with less than 95% occurring once and the leading ten covering over 0.65%. The specimen was peripheral blood, collected in the third trimester of pregnancy. Receptors originate from a female donor in good health, enrolled as a control in a pregnancy study.

The chain has TRBV27 and TRBJ2-3; 10 bases are a match to TRBD1. V shed 6 bases, J shed 3 bases, and the junction held 9 bases outside the gene matches. CDR3 length equals 16 residues. Germline V gene sequence: CDR1 MNHEY, CDR2 SMNVEV (reference sequence). The CDR3 spells CASSLTGGIGTDTQYF. The CDR3 region has the DNA TGTGCCAGCAGCTTGACAGGGGGCATTGGAACAGATACGCAGTATTTT.

The chain links TRBV6-5 to TRBJ1-5; no clear D gene. The length of the CDR3 is 14 residues. Germline V gene data show CDR1 as MNHEY and CDR2 as SVGAGI. Deletions cut 6 bases from V and 0 bases from J, with 9 bases between. CDR3 protein: CASSLVYSNQPQHF. CDR3 in DNA: TGTGCCAGCAGCCTAGTGTATAGCAATCAGCCCCAGCATTTT.

V is TRBV7-9 and J is TRBJ2-5, with 9 bases that match TRBD1. J lost 0 bases, V lost 5 bases, and 4 bases had no gene match. Germline V gene sequence: CDR1 SEHNR, CDR2 FQNEAQ (reference sequence). CDR3 size: 15 residues. The CDR3 nucleotides read TGTGCCAGCAGCACGGGACAGGGAGACCAAGAGACCCAGTACTTC. This translates into CASSTGQGDQETQYF.

The sample holds one count of this clone. The chain has TRBV7-8 and TRBJ1-5, with 7 nucleotides matching TRBD1. Germline V gene lookup returns CDR1 SGHVS and CDR2 FQNEAQ. The CDR3 contains 16 residues. With 1 base clipped from V and 0 bases from J, the junction kept 3 bases outside the gene matches. CDR3: CASSLGGGHSNQPQHF. In DNA, the CDR3 is TGTGCCAGCAGCTTAGGAGGGGGCCATAGCAATCAGCCCCAGCATTTT.

The chain recombines TRBV4-1 with TRBJ1-2; 7 bases line up with TRBD1. Looked up from germline, CDR1 is MGHRA and CDR2 is YSYEKL. The ends lost 1 base at V and 4 bases at J; junction bases unmatched: 6. This CDR3 spans 15 amino acids. The CDR3 is CASSQARGRPYGYTF. DNA of the CDR3: TGCGCCAGCAGCCAAGCAAGGGGGCGCCCCTATGGCTACACCTTC.

The CDR3 sequence is CAWMQGPLSTEAFF. CDR3 nucleotide sequence: TGTGCCTGGATGCAGGGGCCACTGAGCACTGAAGCTTTCTTT. The chain has TRBV30 and TRBJ1-1, with a tentative D call TRBD1 (6 bases). CDR1 and CDR2 from the germline V gene are GTSNPN and SVGIG (reference sequence). The CDR3 totals 14 residues. V lost 4 bases and J lost 4, with 16 bases in between.

The rearrangement joins TRBV7-9 to TRBJ2-3; tentatively, D is TRBD2 (6 bases). The germline V and J ends were trimmed by 8 bases and 5 bases, with 20 bases remaining between them. This CDR3 is built from 15 residues. Germline V gene sequence: CDR1 SEHNR, CDR2 FQNEAQ (reference sequence). CDR3 loop: CASGELSGSQDTQYF. Written as DNA, the CDR3 is TGTGCCAGCGGCGAATTGAGCGGGTCACAAGATACGCAGTATTTT.

V gene TRBV27 combines with J gene TRBJ2-5, with D tentatively TRBD1 (6 bases). Per germline, CDR1 MNHEY and CDR2 SMNVEV (reference sequence). V lost 6 bases and J lost 3, with 14 bases in between. This CDR3 has 14 residues. CDR3 residues: CASSPARGEETQYF. CDR3 nucleotide sequence: TGTGCCAGCAGCCCAGCCAGGGGCGAAGAGACCCAGTACTTC.

The chain combines TRBV4-3 with TRBJ2-2, with 10 bases matching TRBD1. The CDR3 covers 15 residues. The ends lost 3 bases at V and 6 bases at J; junction bases unmatched: 4. CDR1 is LGHNA, CDR2 YSLEER, per germline. The CDR3, as DNA: TGCGCCAGCAGCCAGGCAGGGACAGGGGCCGGGGAGCTGTTTTTT. Protein: CASSQAGTGAGELFF.

This chain links TRBV6-4 with TRBJ1-1, with 10 bases that match TRBD1. CDR1 and CDR2 (germline): MRHNA, SNTAGT. The CDR3 is made up of 14 amino acids. Germline trimming cut 3 bases from V and 5 bases from J; bases unmatched to any gene: 3. In DNA form, the CDR3 reads TGTGCCAGCAGTGAAGGGACAGGGGTTACTGAAGCTTTCTTT. Translated, it gives CASSEGTGVTEAFF.

The chain employs TRBV19 and TRBJ2-2; TRBD1 matches 7 bases. Germline CDR1 reads LNHDA; CDR2 reads SQIVND (reference sequence). The CDR3 is 16 amino acids. The trim removed 6 bases at V and 4 bases at J, leaving 11 bases unmatched. The CDR3 is CASRRDGTVFTGELFF. DNA for the CDR3: TGTGCCAGTAGGCGAGACGGGACAGTCTTCACCGGGGAGCTGTTTTTT.

This clone occurred a few times. The chain links TRBV6-5 to TRBJ1-6; D uncertain. The CDR3 totals 14 residues. Trimming pared 5 bases from V and 7 bases from J, leaving 12 bases between. Germline CDR1 is MNHEY and CDR2 is SVGAGI. The CDR3 is CASSLGGPNSPLHF. The CDR3 DNA sequence: TGTGCCAGCAGTCTCGGAGGACCCAATTCACCCCTCCACTTT.

CDR3 residues: CASSFFRYSNQPQHF. CDR3 nucleotide sequence: TGTGCCAGCAGCTTTTTCAGGTATAGCAATCAGCCCCAGCATTTT. This chain uses TRBV5-8 with TRBJ1-5; D remains ambiguous. CDR3 length: 15 amino acids. Germline assignment: CDR1 SGHTS and CDR2 YDEGEE. V gave up 2 bases and J gave up 0 bases, with 9 bases separating them. The variable domain in full, completed from reference TRBV5-8 and TRBJ1-5, reads EAGVTQSPTHLIKTRGQQATLRCSPISGHTSVYWYQQALGLGLQFLLWYDEGEERNRGNFPPRFSGRQFPNYSSELNVNALELEDSALYLCASSFFRYSNQPQHFGDGTRLSIL.

The chain uses TRBV7-8 and TRBJ2-3; tentative D call: TRBD1 (6 bases). The CDR3 is 15 amino acids. With 2 bases removed from V and 3 bases from J, the gap between germline ends came to 12 bases. Germline CDR1 reads SGHVS; CDR2 reads FQNEAQ. The CDR3 here is CASSLTGFGTDTQYF. As DNA, the CDR3 is TGTGCCAGCAGCTTAACAGGGTTCGGAACAGATACGCAGTATTTT.

This chain uses TRBV5-8 with TRBJ1-3, with TRBD1 identical over 7 bases. Germline trimming cut 2 bases from V and 0 bases from J; bases unmatched to any gene: 8. The CDR3 loop spans 17 amino acids. In germline, CDR1 is SGHTS, CDR2 YDEGEE. The CDR3 is CASSFNPQGLSGNTIYF. The CDR3 DNA reads as TGTGCCAGCAGCTTCAACCCACAGGGGCTCTCTGGAAACACCATATATTTT.

CDR3 amino acids: CASSQERNTEAFF. The CDR3 DNA reads TGTGCCAGCAGCCAAGAGCGGAACACTGAAGCTTTCTTT. The chain couples TRBV4-2 to TRBJ1-1, with D unclear. This CDR3 is built from 13 residues. The germline CDR1 and CDR2 sequences are LGHNA and YNFKEQ. V lost 0 bases, J lost 1 base, and 3 bases lay in between.

The J gene is TRBJ1-4, the V gene TRBV7-9; TRBD1 might be the D (5 bases). Germline assignment: CDR1 SEHNR and CDR2 FQNEAQ (reference sequence). V was cut by 3 bases and J by 5 bases, with 19 bases left in between. The CDR3 length is 17 residues. DNA for the CDR3: TGTGCCAGCAGCTTGGGGGGTTTGGGCTCAGGGAATGAAAAACTGTTTTTT. Translated: CASSLGGLGSGNEKLFF.

The genes are TRBV5-5 and TRBJ1-4; 7 positions match TRBD1. With 6 bases clipped from V and 3 bases from J, the junction kept 8 bases outside the gene matches. Germline assignment: CDR1 SGHKS and CDR2 YYEKEE (reference sequence). This CDR3 is 15 amino acids long. Here the CDR3 reads CASTVTGRANEKLFF. DNA of the CDR3: TGTGCCAGCACCGTGACAGGGAGAGCTAATGAAAAACTGTTTTTT.